What follows are 28 T cell receptor beta chains derived from one specimen sequenced in a study of control samples from healthy donors and cancer patients. Assay used: immunoSEQ multiplex PCR; TCRdb lists only in-frame clones, some missing. The profile shows tens of thousands of clones, around 81% of them singletons. What was sequenced was blood. The receptors originated from a man younger than 40 in good health.

This chain uses TRBV11-2 with TRBJ2-4; weak D call: TRBD2 (5 bases). Germline assignment: CDR1 SGHAT and CDR2 FQNNGV. V was clipped by 0 bases and J by 5 bases, with 8 bases between them. The CDR3 contains 14 residues. Here the CDR3 DNA reads TGTGCCAGCAGCTTAGAGGAGGCCCAAAACATTCAGTACTTC. It encodes CASSLEEAQNIQYF.

This clone was seen only a few times. V and J are TRBV7-2 and TRBJ1-4, with D hard to call. Germline V gene sequence: CDR1 SGHTA, CDR2 FQGNSA. V lost 5 bases and J lost 8, with 12 bases in between. The CDR3 is 13 amino acids. The CDR3 sequence is CASSKRSGEKLFF. The CDR3 nucleotides are TGTGCCAGCAGCAAAAGATCGGGAGAAAAACTGTTTTTT.

The chain joins TRBV19 to TRBJ1-1; 8 bases are shared with TRBD1. The V gene's germline CDR1 is LNHDA and CDR2 SQIVND (reference sequence). Unmatched junction bases numbered 2, after V lost 7 bases and J lost 1 base. The CDR3 contains 13 residues. CDR3 sequence reads: CASKGQGNTEAFF. Written as DNA, the CDR3 is TGTGCCAGTAAAGGACAGGGGAACACTGAAGCTTTCTTT.

This chain links TRBV30 with TRBJ1-1; 7 bases line up with TRBD1. Trimming took 2 bases from V and 5 from J; bases not matched to a gene: 5. The V gene's germline CDR1 is GTSNPN and CDR2 SVGIG (reference sequence). The CDR3 runs to 13 residues. The CDR3 DNA follows: TGTGCCTGGAGTCCTCAGGGGGAGACTGAAGCTTTCTTT. Protein sequence: CAWSPQGETEAFF.

The chain combines TRBV4-2 with TRBJ1-6; D is undetermined. Germline V gene sequence: CDR1 LGHNA, CDR2 YNFKEQ. Trimming removed 3 bases from V and 10 bases from J, with 10 bases in between. The CDR3 has 13 amino acids. The CDR3 DNA reads as TGTGCCAGCAGCCAGGAGGGCAGATCACCCCTCCACTTT. Protein product: CASSQEGRSPLHF.

V and J are TRBV7-2 and TRBJ2-3; D might be TRBD1 or TRBD2, each matching 6 bases. Trimming took 2 bases from V and 3 from J, leaving 12 bases between them. CDR3 length: 15 amino acids. The germline gives CDR1 SGHTA, CDR2 FQGNSA. The CDR3 here is CASSLTGAGTDTQYF. In DNA, the CDR3 is TGTGCCAGCAGCTTAACGGGGGCTGGAACAGATACGCAGTATTTT.

The chain is built from TRBV6-2 or TRBV6-3 and TRBJ1-2; weak D call: TRBD1 (5 bases). The CDR3 has 13 amino acids. V dropped 6 bases and J dropped 3 bases, with 11 bases sitting between them. Germline CDR1 reads MNHEY; CDR2 reads SVGEGT. The CDR3 is CASSTGTHYGYTF. CDR3 coding DNA: TGTGCCAGCAGCACTGGGACGCACTATGGCTACACCTTC.

The rearrangement uses TRBV5-1 and TRBJ2-7, with D maybe TRBD1 (6 bases). Germline-derived CDR1 and CDR2 are SGHRS and YFSETQ. V shed 6 bases and J shed 2 bases, with 15 bases lying between them. There are 14 residues in the CDR3. CDR3 coding DNA: TGCGCCAGCAAAGAGGGCCCAGGGGCCTACGAGCAGTACTTC. Protein product: CASKEGPGAYEQYF.

At least ten counts were recorded for this clone. The chain is built from TRBV21-1 and TRBJ1-2. TRBV21-1 is a pseudogene locus. The CDR3 runs to 15 residues. The CDR3 reads CASSKFRARGYGYTF. Written as DNA, the CDR3 is TGTGCCAGCAGCAAATTCAGGGCCCGAGGGTATGGCTACACCTTC.

This clone was seen only once. The chain employs TRBV5-1 and TRBJ2-1, with D possibly being TRBD2 (6 bases). V lost 4 bases, J lost 4 bases, and 6 bases lay in between. CDR3 size: 12 residues. Germline values: CDR1 SGHRS, CDR2 YFSETQ. As DNA, the CDR3 is TGCGCCAGCAGCGCGGGGTACAATGAGCAGTTCTTC. Its protein product is CASSAGYNEQFF.

This clone was seen only once. The rearrangement joins TRBV12-3 or TRBV12-4 to TRBJ2-1; D ambiguous. V lost 6 bases and J lost 0, with 6 bases in between. The CDR3 runs 13 residues. CDR3 nucleotide sequence: TGTGCCAGCAGAGGCAGCTCCTACAATGAGCAGTTCTTC. It translates to CASRGSSYNEQFF.

The chain recombines TRBV28 with TRBJ1-4; 11 positions agree with TRBD1. Germline CDR1 MDHEN, CDR2 SYDVKM. V was pared by 10 bases and J by 7 bases, with 8 bases of the junction left unmatched. The CDR3 length is 14 residues. The CDR3 nucleotides are TGTGCCACCTGGGACAGGGGGGTCGGTGAAAAACTGTTTTTT. This encodes CATWDRGVGEKLFF. The full variable domain, its missing parts supplied by reference TRBV28 and TRBJ1-4, is DVKVTQSSRYLVKRTGEKVFLECVQDMDHENMFWYRQDPGLGLRLIYFSYDVKMKEKGDIPEGYSVSREKKERFSLILESASTNQTSMYLCATWDRGVGEKLFFGSGTQLSVL.

This clone was seen only a few times. This chain joins TRBV2 and TRBJ1-2, with no clear D. Germline V gene data show CDR1 as SNHLY and CDR2 as FYNNEI. There are 12 residues in the CDR3. V lost 5 bases and J lost 4, with 8 bases in between. The CDR3 DNA sequence: TGTGCCAGCAGTTGGGAAGGCTATGGCTACACCTTC. This sequence encodes CASSWEGYGYTF. The entire variable domain, with the rest obtained from reference TRBV2 and TRBJ1-2, is as follows: EPEVTQTPSHQVTQMGQEVILRCVPISNHLYFYWYRQILGQKVEFLVSFYNNEISEKSEIFDDQFSVERPDGSNFTLKIRSTKLEDSAMYFCASSWEGYGYTFGSGTRLTVV.

The chain recombines TRBV27 with TRBJ1-6, with 7 bases that match TRBD1. Per the germline V gene, CDR1 is MNHEY and CDR2 is SMNVEV (reference sequence). The CDR3 consists of 14 residues. The V and J ends lost 6 bases and 5 bases, in that order; junction bases with no gene match: 4. CDR3 DNA: TGTGCCAGCAGAACCGACAGGGATAATTCACCCCTCCACTTT. Its translation: CASRTDRDNSPLHF.

This clone showed up just a few times. The J gene is TRBJ2-7, the V gene TRBV5-5; D call uncertain. This CDR3 spans 13 amino acids. Germline V gene sequence: CDR1 SGHKS, CDR2 YYEKEE (reference sequence). Trimming took off 8 bases at V and 4 bases at J, with 16 bases between the two ends. CDR3 nucleotides: TGTGCCAGTCAGCTTGGTATGGGGTACGAGCAGTACTTC. Translation gives CASQLGMGYEQYF.

V is TRBV10-2 and J is TRBJ2-2; D ambiguous. The ends were cut back, 5 bases at V and 4 bases at J, with 8 bases in the middle. Looked up from germline, CDR1 is WSHSY and CDR2 is SAAADI. This CDR3 has 13 residues. The CDR3 loop is CASSSVLTGELFF. The CDR3 nucleotides are TGCGCCAGCAGTTCTGTTCTCACCGGGGAGCTGTTTTTT.

V usage is TRBV12-3 or TRBV12-4 and J usage is TRBJ1-2; D gene unclear. V lost 3 bases and J 6 bases, leaving 11 bases between the germline ends. This CDR3 contains 13 residues. The CDR3 sequence: CASSFDLIHGYTF. The CDR3 DNA reads as TGTGCCAGCAGTTTCGACTTAATTCATGGCTACACCTTC.

This chain joins TRBV15 and TRBJ1-5; D ambiguous. V was pared by 1 base and J by 0 bases, with 10 bases between. Per the germline V gene, CDR1 is LNHNV and CDR2 is YYDKDF (reference sequence). This CDR3 is built from 16 residues. CDR3 nucleotides: TGTGCCACCAGCAGAGGGGGAAAGGCTAGCAATCAGCCCCAGCATTTT. It is translated as CATSRGGKASNQPQHF. The full variable domain, completed using reference TRBV15 and TRBJ1-5, is DAMVIQNPRYQVTQFGKPVTLSCSQTLNHNVMYWYQQKSSQAPKLLFHYYDKDFNNEADTPDNFQSRRPNTSFCFLDIRSPGLGDTAMYLCATSRGGKASNQPQHFGDGTRLSIL.

This chain uses TRBV6-5 with TRBJ2-3; 9 positions agree with TRBD1. J was trimmed by 5 bases and V by 0 bases; bases with no gene match: 6. Germline CDR1 and CDR2: MNHEY and SVGAGI. CDR3 length: 16 residues. Here the CDR3 reads CASSYSRTGVLDTQYF. CDR3 coding DNA: TGTGCCAGCAGTTACTCTCGGACAGGGGTGTTAGATACGCAGTATTTT.

V gene TRBV6-6 combines with J gene TRBJ1-5; maybe TRBD1 (6 bases). Per the germline V gene, CDR1 is MNHNY and CDR2 is SVGAGI (reference sequence). The CDR3 sequence is 15 residues long. V was pared by 4 bases and J by 0 bases, with 10 bases between. The CDR3 DNA reads TGTGCCAGCAGTTTACAACAGGGTAGCAATCAGCCCCAGCATTTT. Amino acid sequence: CASSLQQGSNQPQHF.

This rearrangement joins TRBV6-5 to TRBJ1-2, with a weak D call TRBD1 (6 bases). The CDR3 has 15 residues. V lost 7 bases and J 4 bases, leaving 19 bases between the germline ends. Germline V gene sequence: CDR1 MNHEY, CDR2 SVGAGI. In DNA, the CDR3 is TGTGCCAGCAAGCGCGGTGCGGGGGCCAGCTATGGCTACACCTTC. It translates to CASKRGAGASYGYTF.

The chain couples TRBV5-1 to TRBJ1-2; D unclear. Germline assignment: CDR1 SGHRS and CDR2 YFSETQ. V was pared by 7 bases and J by 5 bases, with 12 bases between. The CDR3 has 12 amino acids. CDR3 bases: TGCGCCAGCGGAAAGGGCGATTATGGCTACACCTTC. As protein: CASGKGDYGYTF.

This sequence joins TRBV27 and TRBJ1-4; a possible D gene is TRBD1 (5 bases). The CDR3 totals 15 residues. Germline CDR1 is MNHEY and CDR2 is SMNVEV (reference sequence). V lost 5 bases and J lost 3, with 13 bases in between. In DNA, the CDR3 is TGTGCCAGCAGTCCCTGGGGCAGGCCTAATGAAAAACTGTTTTTT. Protein product: CASSPWGRPNEKLFF.

This clone occurred once. J is TRBJ1-1 and V is TRBV5-5; no firm D call. The V end lost 4 bases, the J end lost 2 bases, and 9 bases lay between the germline ends. Germline lookup yields CDR1 SGHKS and CDR2 YYEKEE (reference sequence). The CDR3 covers 13 residues. The CDR3 nucleotides are TGTGCCAGCAGCCCGGAGTTTAACACTGAAGCTTTCTTT. This translates into CASSPEFNTEAFF.

V gene TRBV6-5 combines with J gene TRBJ1-6; no reliable D call. V was clipped by 7 bases and J by 7 bases, with 11 bases between them. Germline V gene data show CDR1 as MNHEY and CDR2 as SVGAGI. CDR3 size: 13 residues. The DNA of the CDR3 is TGTGCCAGCACTTTGGGCCAGAATTCACCCCTCCACTTT. It encodes CASTLGQNSPLHF.

The chain employs TRBV7-9 and TRBJ2-1; the D is unclear. The CDR3 is made up of 8 amino acids. Trimming removed 2 bases at V and 14 bases at J, with 1 base between. Germline loops: CDR1 SEHNR, CDR2 FQNEAQ (reference sequence). The CDR3 region is CASSLKFF. The CDR3 DNA reads as TGTGCCAGCAGCTTAAAGTTCTTC.

The chain has TRBV4-2 and TRBJ1-1; 7 bases map to TRBD1. The germline CDR1 and CDR2 sequences are LGHNA and YNFKEQ. J was trimmed by 8 bases and V by 5 bases; bases with no gene match: 5. CDR3 length: 12 residues. The CDR3 loop reads CASSKGTDEAFF. Here the CDR3 DNA reads TGTGCCAGCAGCAAAGGGACAGACGAAGCTTTCTTT.

V is TRBV5-1 and J is TRBJ1-4; D perhaps matches TRBD1 (5 bases). The CDR3 sequence is 14 residues long. Germline CDR1 is SGHRS and CDR2 is YFSETQ. V was trimmed by 0 bases and J by 8 bases, leaving 11 bases between them. CDR3 nucleotide sequence: TGCGCCAGCAGCTTGGCGGGGGGGAACGAAAAACTGTTTTTT. As protein: CASSLAGGNEKLFF.